Below are 20 T cell receptor beta chains sequenced from a single sample in a study of T-cell memory formation after mild COVID-19. TCRdb re-called the 5' RACE reads with MiXCR, one entry per CDR3 protein. The sample lists roughly 310,000 distinct CDR3 sequences, approximately 16% occurring once. The sample taken for sequencing was PBMCs or a T cell subset sorted from them (not recorded which). The receptors shown here come from a man aged 18 to 29 who had mild COVID-19 (a few samples of this study predate the infection). Cell type and time point are not known.

The chain has TRBV11-2 and TRBJ2-2; D may be TRBD1 (5 bases). Trimming took 3 bases from V and 5 from J, leaving 13 bases between them. Germline CDR1 SGHAT, CDR2 FQNNGV. The CDR3 has 15 residues. As DNA, the CDR3 is TGTGCCAGCAGCTTGTGGGGCTTAGAAACCGGGGAGCTGTTTTTT. Protein sequence: CASSLWGLETGELFF.

The chain combines TRBV4-2 with TRBJ2-1; 11 positions agree with TRBD2. CDR1 is LGHNA, CDR2 YNFKEQ, per germline. This CDR3 region has 15 residues. V lost 2 bases and J lost 6; bases outside the gene matches: 3. CDR3 sequence (DNA): TGTGCCAGCAGCCAAATTACTAGCGGGGGCAATGAGCAGTTCTTC. This translates into CASSQITSGGNEQFF.

V is TRBV6-6 and J is TRBJ2-3; TRBD2 matches at 11 bases. CDR3 length: 17 residues. The junction had 6 bases not matched to a gene; V was cut back by 0 bases and J by 4 bases. The germline gives CDR1 MNHNY, CDR2 SVGAGI (reference sequence). CDR3 amino acids: CASSYSILAGGSDTQYF. Here the CDR3 DNA reads TGTGCCAGCAGTTACTCGATCCTAGCGGGGGGTTCAGATACGCAGTATTTT.

This clonotype was observed a handful of times. The rearrangement uses TRBV12-3 or TRBV12-4 and TRBJ2-2; no reliable D call. Trimming took off 5 bases at V and 6 bases at J, with 13 bases between the two ends. The CDR3 is made up of 14 amino acids. The CDR3 coding sequence is TGTGCCAGCAGTGAAGACCCGTCCCCCGGGGAGCTGTTTTTT. This sequence encodes CASSEDPSPGELFF.

This clonotype was seen more than once but under ten times. The V gene is TRBV28, the J gene TRBJ2-1; 8 bases are a match to TRBD1. J was trimmed by 5 bases and V by 10 bases; bases with no gene match: 4. Germline CDR1 and CDR2: MDHEN and SYDVKM. CDR3 size: 12 residues. This CDR3 is CATATGDNEQFF. The CDR3 DNA reads TGTGCCACCGCGACAGGGGACAATGAGCAGTTCTTC. Looking up the rest from reference TRBV28 and TRBJ2-1 gives the full variable domain: DVKVTQSSRYLVKRTGEKVFLECVQDMDHENMFWYRQDPGLGLRLIYFSYDVKMKEKGDIPEGYSVSREKKERFSLILESASTNQTSMYLCATATGDNEQFFGPGTRLTVL.

This clonotype was detected a few times. V usage is TRBV4-3 and J usage is TRBJ2-7, with D possibly matching TRBD1 (5 bases). Germline V CDR1 and CDR2: LGHNA, YSLEER. Trimming took off 0 bases at V and 4 bases at J, with 10 bases between the two ends. The CDR3 runs to 14 residues. The CDR3 coding sequence is TGCGCCAGCAGCCAAGATTGCAGGGTATACGAGCAGTACGTC. Its translation is CASSQDCRVYEQYV.

This clonotype was counted a few times. The chain couples TRBV28 to TRBJ2-7, with 13 bases matching TRBD2. The CDR3 has 15 residues. After removal of 4 bases from V and 4 bases from J, the junction contained 4 bases not matched to a gene. The V gene's germline CDR1 is MDHEN and CDR2 SYDVKM. The CDR3 region has the DNA TGTGCCAGCAGTTCCGGGACTAGCGGGGAGTACGAGCAGTACGTC. Protein: CASSSGTSGEYEQYV.

J is TRBJ2-3 and V is TRBV7-2, with D possibly matching TRBD1 (5 bases). Trimming pared 4 bases from V and 14 bases from J, leaving 13 bases between. Per the germline V gene, CDR1 is SGHTA and CDR2 is FQGNSA. The CDR3 consists of 11 residues. Here the CDR3 DNA reads TGTGCCAGCAGCTCGTATGGGGCCCCGTATTTT. This codes for CASSSYGAPYF.

A word on this clonotype: Relative to the germline gene, one junction end is altered; a read error may explain this. The rearrangement uses TRBV7-7 and TRBJ2-1; possibly TRBD1 or TRBD2 for D (5 bases each). CDR1 and CDR2 from the germline V gene are SSHAT and FNYEAQ (reference sequence). The CDR3 runs to 12 residues. CDR3 sequence: CASRAGEGEQFF. The CDR3 DNA is TGTGCTAGCAGGGCGGGTGAAGGTGAGCAGTTCTTC.

The chain uses TRBV10-3 and TRBJ1-5, with TRBD1 as a possible D gene (5 bases). V lost 6 bases and J lost 4, with 10 bases in between. Germline V gives CDR1 ENHRY, CDR2 SYGVKD. The CDR3 covers 13 residues. DNA for the CDR3: TGTGCCATCAGAGTAGGGGTTAATCAGCCCCAGCATTTT. Translation: CAIRVGVNQPQHF.

This clonotype has at least ten counts. This chain uses TRBV4-3 with TRBJ2-1; either TRBD1 or TRBD2 may fit D (5 bases each). Germline CDR1 and CDR2: LGHNA and YSLEER. Trimming stripped 5 bases from V and 2 bases from J, with 13 bases between. This CDR3 has 15 residues. DNA for the CDR3: TGCGCCAGCAGCGTCAGGGTGGGGGCCTACAATGAGCAGTTCTTC. It yields the protein CASSVRVGAYNEQFF.

This clonotype appeared a few times. The chain recombines TRBV7-6 with TRBJ2-4; possibly TRBD1 for D (6 bases). Trimming removed 0 bases from V and 8 bases from J, with 14 bases in between. Germline CDR1 reads SGHVS; CDR2 reads FNYEAQ. This CDR3 has 15 amino acids. The CDR3 is CASSLAGRPGDIQYF. CDR3 in DNA: TGTGCCAGCAGCTTAGCGGGGAGACCAGGGGACATTCAGTACTTC.

The chain joins TRBV6-2 or TRBV6-3 to TRBJ1-5; D is uncertain. V lost 7 bases, J lost 3 bases, and 13 bases lay in between. This CDR3 has 14 amino acids. The germline V gene encodes CDR1 MNHEY and CDR2 SVGEGT. The CDR3 loop is CASIEHGDNQPQHF. The CDR3 bases are TGTGCCAGCATTGAGCATGGGGACAATCAGCCCCAGCATTTT.

This clonotype was seen more than once but under ten times. The chain recombines TRBV7-2 with TRBJ2-1; D unclear. From germline, CDR1 is SGHTA and CDR2 FQGNSA. The CDR3 spans 14 residues. Between the trimmed V and J ends, which lost 5 bases and 9 bases, there was a span of 17 bases. The chain's CDR3 is CASSAQLTVGEQFF. In DNA, the CDR3 is TGTGCCAGCAGCGCCCAACTGACCGTTGGTGAGCAGTTCTTC.

This clonotype was seen more than once but under ten times. The chain links TRBV5-5 to TRBJ2-5, with 9 bases that match TRBD2. There are 15 residues in the CDR3. V lost 5 bases to trimming and J lost 6 bases; unmatched junction nucleotides: 11. CDR1 is SGHKS, CDR2 YYEKEE, per germline (reference sequence). CDR3 sequence: CASRLSGGREQTQYF. CDR3 bases: TGTGCCAGCAGACTTAGCGGGGGACGAGAACAGACCCAGTACTTC. The complete variable domain, with remaining parts taken from reference TRBV5-5 and TRBJ2-5, reads DAGVTQSPTHLIKTRGQQVTLRCSPISGHKSVSWYQQVLGQGPQFIFQYYEKEERGRGNFPDRFSARQFPNYSSELNVNALLLGDSALYLCASRLSGGREQTQYFGPGTRLLVL.

This chain uses TRBV5-6 with TRBJ2-5; tentatively, D is TRBD1 (6 bases). This CDR3 spans 17 amino acids. Germline values: CDR1 SGHDT, CDR2 YYEEEE. V lost 1 base and J 5 bases, leaving 21 bases between the germline ends. Written as DNA, the CDR3 is TGTGCCAGCAGCTTGTCGTTGCACCCGGTCACAGGGGAGACCCAGTACTTC. Translating gives CASSLSLHPVTGETQYF. Variable domain in full (rest from reference TRBV5-6 and TRBJ2-5): DAGVTQSPTHLIKTRGQQVTLRCSPKSGHDTVSWYQQALGQGPQFIFQYYEEEERQRGNFPDRFSGHQFPNYSSELNVNALLLGDSALYLCASSLSLHPVTGETQYFGPGTRLLVL.

The chain recombines TRBV7-9 with TRBJ2-7; 9 nucleotides agree with TRBD1. Germline lookup yields CDR1 SEHNR and CDR2 FQNEAQ (reference sequence). Trimming removed 7 bases from V and 5 bases from J; junction bases left unmatched: 12. This CDR3 has 15 amino acids. CDR3 bases: TGTGCCAGCACCACAGGGGGACAGGGACAACACGAGCAGTACTTC. This sequence encodes CASTTGGQGQHEQYF.

This clonotype was seen only a few times. The chain carries TRBV4-3 and TRBJ1-1; TRBD1 aligns across 8 bases. Trimming at V came to 3 bases and at J to 4 bases, leaving 4 bases not matched to a gene. This CDR3 has 14 amino acids. Germline V gene lookup returns CDR1 LGHNA and CDR2 YSLEER. The CDR3 loop reads CASSQDRVTTEAFF. The CDR3 coding sequence is TGCGCCAGCAGCCAGGACAGGGTGACCACTGAAGCTTTCTTT.

This clonotype was observed a few times. The rearrangement uses TRBV9 and TRBJ2-1; possibly TRBD2 for D (6 bases). Deletions cut 4 bases from V and 4 bases from J, with 15 bases between. Germline assignment: CDR1 SGDLS and CDR2 YYNGEE. This CDR3 region has 15 residues. CDR3 amino acids: CASSPRGAGYNEQFF. The CDR3 region has the DNA TGTGCCAGCAGCCCCCGCGGGGCGGGGTACAATGAGCAGTTCTTC.

The sample holds a few counts of this clonotype. This chain joins TRBV7-2 and TRBJ2-5; no definite D call. Trimming left V 4 bases short and J 5 bases short, with 11 bases between. Germline CDR1 and CDR2: SGHTA and FQGNSA. The CDR3 is 13 amino acids. CDR3 amino acids: CASSSSSVETQYF. CDR3 bases: TGTGCCAGCAGCTCCTCCAGCGTGGAGACCCAGTACTTC. Full variable domain (missing parts from reference TRBV7-2 and TRBJ2-5): GAGVSQSPSNKVTEKGKDVELRCDPISGHTALYWYRQSLGQGLEFLIYFQGNSAPDKSGLPSDRFSAERTGGSVSTLTIQRTQQEDSAVYLCASSSSSVETQYFGPGTRLLVL.